The T cell receptor beta chain described here comes from a study of neurological immune-mediated disorders. Study results and caveats: TCR-beta repertoires seemed private in all groups, with no expanded CDR3 amino acid sequences shared.

The authors produced cDNA by 5'RACE using 10-nucleotide random UMIs. Whenever a sequencing run was performed, it yielded over 190 million TCR-beta sequences from 15-18 subjects. TCRdb redid the calling of the 5' RACE reads with MiXCR, one entry per CDR3 protein. The data show tens of thousands of distinct CDR3 sequences, 2.5% seen once. Ten or more counts support this clonotype. Its specificity is not known. Unmatched junction bases numbered 9, after V lost 3 bases and J lost 5 bases. Germline-derived CDR1 and CDR2 are DFQATT and SNEGSKA (reference sequence). The length of the CDR3 is 15 residues. Sequenced input: PBMCs. The rearrangement joins TRBV20-1 to TRBJ2-5, with 10 nucleotides matching TRBD2. The TCR sequence derives from a man in his fifties or sixties with multiple sclerosis. As DNA, the CDR3 is TGCAGTGCTAGTACGGCTAGCGGGGGTGGGGAGACCCAGTACTTC. As protein: CSASTASGGGETQYF.